The rows below give T cell receptor beta chains drawn from one sample of a study of blood T cell repertoires in COVID-19. TCRdb's table, derived via immunoSEQ multiplex PCR, lists solely in-frame clones and lacks some. The sample contains about 74,000 clones, around 88% of which appear only once. The sequenced sample consisted of peripheral blood. The receptor source for this set is an elderly woman with active or convalescent COVID-19. Both conserved end residues are part of each CDR3. The D gene is left open where the match is weak. Clone sizes are given selectively: once, few, many, or a class where the clone is expanded.

v_gene,j_gene,abundance,d_gene,CDR3aa,CDR3nt
TRBV7-8,TRBJ1-6,-,-,CASSSSRGEGLHSPLHF,TGTGCCAGCAGCTCCTCCCGCGGGGAGGGGCTCCATTCACCCCTCCACTTT
TRBV2,TRBJ2-5,-,-,CASSAGLQETQYF,TGTGCCAGCAGTGCGGGACTCCAAGAGACCCAGTACTTC
TRBV18,TRBJ2-1,-,TRBD2,CASSPGGRASGYNEQFF,TGTGCCAGCTCACCAGGCGGGAGAGCGAGTGGGTACAATGAGCAGTTCTTC
TRBV5-8,TRBJ2-3,-,-,CASSFRGITDTQYF,TGTGCCAGCAGCTTCAGGGGAATCACAGATACGCAGTATTTT
TRBV11-3,TRBJ2-7,-,-,CASSLVASSYEQYF,TGTGCCAGCAGCTTAGTTGCGTCCTCCTACGAGCAGTACTTC
TRBV6-4,TRBJ1-4,few,-,CASSDSFQGSPQKLFF,TGTGCCAGCAGTGACTCTTTCCAGGGTTCCCCCCAAAAACTGTTTTTT
TRBV7-9,TRBJ1-1,-,TRBD1,CASSPSTGFGTEAFF,TGTGCCAGCAGCCCCTCGACAGGGTTCGGTACTGAAGCTTTCTTT
TRBV19,TRBJ1-2,-,TRBD1,CASRDREPYGYTF,TGTGCCAGTAGGGACAGGGAACCCTATGGCTACACCTTC
TRBV9,TRBJ1-1,once,TRBD1,CASSGPGGDTEAFF,TGTGCCAGCAGCGGGCCAGGGGGTGACACTGAAGCTTTCTTT
TRBV2,TRBJ2-1,-,-,CASSEESVHRSTLKFF,TGTGCCAGCAGTGAGGAGTCGGTACACCGCTCTACGCTCAAGTTCTTC
TRBV30,TRBJ1-5,once,TRBD1,CAWSDRGPQPQHF,TGTGCCTGGAGTGACAGGGGTCCTCAGCCCCAGCATTTT
TRBV3-1/TRBV3-2,TRBJ2-3,-,TRBD2,CASSLYGGGTDTQYF,TGTGCCAGCAGTCTCTACGGGGGGGGCACAGATACGCAGTATTTT
TRBV6-2/TRBV6-3,TRBJ2-2,-,-,CASSYPGTGNTGELFF,TGTGCCAGCAGTTACCCCGGGACTGGGAACACCGGGGAGCTGTTTTTT
TRBV11-3,TRBJ1-2,-,-,CASSTRQANYGYTF,TGTGCCAGCAGCACCAGACAGGCTAACTATGGCTACACCTTC
TRBV9,TRBJ1-6,-,-,CASSVAVINSPLHF,TGTGCCAGCAGCGTAGCCGTAATTAATTCACCCCTCCACTTT
TRBV7-2,TRBJ2-1,-,-,CASSPIREGRGNEQFF,TGTGCCAGCAGCCCTATTCGGGAGGGCAGGGGGAATGAGCAGTTCTTC
TRBV4-3,TRBJ1-3,-,-,CASSQGPSLSGNTIYF,TGCGCCAGCAGCCAAGGTCCGAGCCTCTCTGGAAACACCATATATTTT
TRBV5-6,TRBJ2-7,-,TRBD1,CASSLGQGGEQYF,TGTGCCAGCAGCTTGGGACAGGGTGGCGAGCAGTACTTC
TRBV9,TRBJ2-3,-,-,CASSALPGGPPDTQYF,TGTGCCAGCAGCGCCCTCCCGGGGGGCCCTCCCGATACGCAGTATTTT
TRBV2,TRBJ2-3,-,TRBD1,CASSRQGHPSTDTQYF,TGTGCCAGCAGCAGACAGGGCCATCCTAGCACAGATACGCAGTATTTT
TRBV5-4,TRBJ1-2,-,-,CASSPDTNYGYTF,TGTGCCAGCAGCCCCGACACAAACTATGGCTACACCTTC
TRBV11-3,TRBJ1-1,-,TRBD1,CASSPGTGGWVEAFF,TGTGCCAGCAGCCCTGGGACAGGGGGTTGGGTGGAAGCTTTCTTT
TRBV5-6,TRBJ2-7,-,-,CASSLTGLSSYEQYF,TGTGCCAGCAGCTTAACAGGGCTAAGCTCCTACGAGCAGTACTTC
TRBV9,TRBJ2-5,-,TRBD2,CASSVALELAEETQYF,TGTGCCAGCAGCGTAGCTCTGGAACTAGCGGAAGAGACCCAGTACTTC
TRBV4-3,TRBJ2-3,-,TRBD2,CASSHSGGGEDTQYF,TGCGCCAGCAGCCACAGTGGCGGGGGGGAGGATACGCAGTATTTT
TRBV6-4,TRBJ2-2,-,-,CASSAVLGLKTGELFF,TGTGCCAGCAGTGCAGTCCTAGGACTCAAAACCGGGGAGCTGTTTTTT
TRBV3-1/TRBV3-2,TRBJ2-7,-,-,CASSQRGPYEQYF,TGTGCCAGCAGCCAACGGGGTCCCTACGAGCAGTACTTC
TRBV6-4,TRBJ2-1,-,-,CASSDSLSSYNEQFF,TGTGCCAGCAGTGACAGTCTGAGCTCCTACAATGAGCAGTTCTTC
TRBV7-7,TRBJ1-1,few,-,CASSPWTGKMNTEAFF,TGTGCCAGCAGCCCTTGGACGGGAAAAATGAACACTGAAGCTTTCTTT
TRBV3-1/TRBV3-2,TRBJ1-2,-,TRBD1,CASSPGQALNYGYTF,TGTGCCAGCAGCCCGGGACAGGCCCTTAACTATGGCTACACCTTC
TRBV6-1,TRBJ2-2,-,-,CASSEDETPTGELFF,TGTGCCAGCAGTGAAGACGAAACACCCACCGGGGAGCTGTTTTTT